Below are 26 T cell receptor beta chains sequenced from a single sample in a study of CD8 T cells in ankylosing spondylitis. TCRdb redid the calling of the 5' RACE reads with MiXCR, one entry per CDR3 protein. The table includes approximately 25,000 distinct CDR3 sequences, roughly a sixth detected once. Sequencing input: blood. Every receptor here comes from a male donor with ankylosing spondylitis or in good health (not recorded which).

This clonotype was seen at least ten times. This chain's CDR3 is CASSPRGGPAGELFF. CDR3 coding DNA: TGTGCCAGCAGCCCCCGTGGGGGACCCGCCGGGGAGCTGTTTTTT. The rearrangement uses TRBV14 and TRBJ2-2, with D perhaps given as TRBD1 or TRBD2 (5 bases each). This CDR3 is 15 amino acids long. The V end was cut by 4 bases, the J end by 6 bases, with 15 bases between. Germline-derived CDR1 and CDR2 are SGHDN and FVKESK.

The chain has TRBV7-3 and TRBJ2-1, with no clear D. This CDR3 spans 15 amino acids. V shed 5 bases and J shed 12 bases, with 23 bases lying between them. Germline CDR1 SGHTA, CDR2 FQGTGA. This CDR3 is CASSPDPQMSRRQFF. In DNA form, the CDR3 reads TGTGCCAGCAGCCCCGACCCCCAAATGAGCAGGAGGCAGTTCTTC.

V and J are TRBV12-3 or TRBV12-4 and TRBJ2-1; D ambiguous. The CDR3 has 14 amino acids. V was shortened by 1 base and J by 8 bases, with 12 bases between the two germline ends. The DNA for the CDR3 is TGTGCCAGCAGTTTAGGGCCTAGTTCCCATGAGCAGTTCTTC. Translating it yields CASSLGPSSHEQFF.

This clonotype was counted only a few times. The CDR3 sequence: CASSVRGPRGTDTQYF. The CDR3 region has the DNA TGTGCCAGCAGTGTCCGGGGCCCGAGGGGCACAGATACGCAGTATTTT. V gene TRBV2 combines with J gene TRBJ2-3; D is tentatively TRBD1 or TRBD2 (5 bases each). The V end was cut by 4 bases, the J end by 1 base, with 15 bases between. The length of the CDR3 is 16 residues. The germline V gene has CDR1 SNHLY and CDR2 FYNNEI.

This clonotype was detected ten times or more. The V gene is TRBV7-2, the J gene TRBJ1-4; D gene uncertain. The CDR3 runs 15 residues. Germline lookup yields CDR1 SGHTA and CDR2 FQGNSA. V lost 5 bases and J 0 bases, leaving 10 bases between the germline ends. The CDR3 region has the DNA TGTGCCAGCAGCCCTCGGCACGCAACTAATGAAAAACTGTTTTTT. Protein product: CASSPRHATNEKLFF.

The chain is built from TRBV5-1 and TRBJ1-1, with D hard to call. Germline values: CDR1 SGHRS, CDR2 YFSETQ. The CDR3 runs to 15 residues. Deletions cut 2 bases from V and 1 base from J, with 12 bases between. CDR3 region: CASSFNPARNTEAFF. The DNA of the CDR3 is TGCGCCAGCAGCTTCAATCCGGCGAGGAACACTGAAGCTTTCTTT.

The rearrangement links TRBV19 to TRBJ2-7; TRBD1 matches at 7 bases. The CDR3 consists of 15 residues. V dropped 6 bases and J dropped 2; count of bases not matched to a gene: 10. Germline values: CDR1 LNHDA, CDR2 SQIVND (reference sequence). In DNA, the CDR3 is TGTGCCAGTAGCCTTCTCTTCGGACAGGCCTACGAGCAGTACGTC. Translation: CASSLLFGQAYEQYV.

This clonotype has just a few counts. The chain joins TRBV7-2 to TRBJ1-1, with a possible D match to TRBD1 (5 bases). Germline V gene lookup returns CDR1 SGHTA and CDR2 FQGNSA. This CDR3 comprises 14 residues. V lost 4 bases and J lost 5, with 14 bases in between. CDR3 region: CASSSSGGGTEAFF. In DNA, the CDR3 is TGTGCCAGCAGCTCAAGTGGCGGGGGGACTGAAGCTTTCTTT.

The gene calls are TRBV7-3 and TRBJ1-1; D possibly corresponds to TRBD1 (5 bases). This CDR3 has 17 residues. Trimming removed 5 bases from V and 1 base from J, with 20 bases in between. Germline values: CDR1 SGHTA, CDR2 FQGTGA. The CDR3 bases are TGTGCCAGCAGCGCGTCACTTAAGACAGCAGAGAACACTGAAGCTTTCTTT. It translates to CASSASLKTAENTEAFF.

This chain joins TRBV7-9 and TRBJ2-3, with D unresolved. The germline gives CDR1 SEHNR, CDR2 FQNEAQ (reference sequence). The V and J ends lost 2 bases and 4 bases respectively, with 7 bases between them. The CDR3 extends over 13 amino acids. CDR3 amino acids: CASSLMVADTQYF. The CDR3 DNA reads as TGTGCCAGCAGCTTAATGGTGGCAGATACGCAGTATTTT.

The CDR3: CASSADAGSSDTQYF. As DNA, the CDR3 is TGTGCCAGCAGCGCGGATGCAGGGAGCTCAGATACGCAGTATTTT. The V gene is TRBV9, the J gene TRBJ2-3, with D perhaps TRBD1 or TRBD2 (5 bases each). CDR1 and CDR2 from the germline V gene are SGDLS and YYNGEE. The CDR3 covers 15 residues. Trimming cost V 3 bases and J 4 bases, with 15 bases left between them.

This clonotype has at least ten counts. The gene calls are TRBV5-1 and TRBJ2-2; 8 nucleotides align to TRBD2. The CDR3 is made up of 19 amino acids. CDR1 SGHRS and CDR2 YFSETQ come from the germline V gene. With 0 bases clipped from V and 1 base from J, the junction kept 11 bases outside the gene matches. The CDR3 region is CASSLAGDGRALNTGELFF. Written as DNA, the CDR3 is TGCGCCAGCAGCTTGGCCGGGGACGGGAGGGCCCTGAACACCGGGGAGCTGTTTTTT.

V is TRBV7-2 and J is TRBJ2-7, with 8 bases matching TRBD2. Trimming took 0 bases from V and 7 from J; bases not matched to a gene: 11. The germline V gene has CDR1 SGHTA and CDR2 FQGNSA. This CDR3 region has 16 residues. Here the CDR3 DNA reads TGTGCCAGCAGCTTAGCGCCTCGGGGGGGCTTCAGGGAGCAGTACGTC. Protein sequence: CASSLAPRGGFREQYV.

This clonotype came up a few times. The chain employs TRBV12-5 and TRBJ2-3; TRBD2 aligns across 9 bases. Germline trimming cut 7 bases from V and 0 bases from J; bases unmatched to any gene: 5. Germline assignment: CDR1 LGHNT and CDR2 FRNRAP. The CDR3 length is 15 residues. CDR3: CASAQGLASTDTQYF. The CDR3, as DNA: TGTGCTAGTGCCCAAGGACTAGCGAGCACAGATACGCAGTATTTT.

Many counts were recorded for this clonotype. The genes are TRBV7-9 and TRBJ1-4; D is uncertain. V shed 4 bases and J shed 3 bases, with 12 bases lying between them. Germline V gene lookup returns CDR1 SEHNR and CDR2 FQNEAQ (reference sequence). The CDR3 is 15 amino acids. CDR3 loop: CASSSPRSSNEKLFF. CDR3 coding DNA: TGTGCCAGCAGCTCGCCGCGGAGTTCTAATGAAAAACTGTTTTTT.

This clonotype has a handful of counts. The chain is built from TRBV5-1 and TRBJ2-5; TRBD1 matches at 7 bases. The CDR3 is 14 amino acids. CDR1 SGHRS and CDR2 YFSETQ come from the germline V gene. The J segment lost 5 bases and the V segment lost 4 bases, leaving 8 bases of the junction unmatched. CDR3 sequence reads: CASSPRDREETQYF. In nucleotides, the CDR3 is TGCGCCAGCAGCCCCCGGGACAGAGAGGAGACCCAGTACTTC.

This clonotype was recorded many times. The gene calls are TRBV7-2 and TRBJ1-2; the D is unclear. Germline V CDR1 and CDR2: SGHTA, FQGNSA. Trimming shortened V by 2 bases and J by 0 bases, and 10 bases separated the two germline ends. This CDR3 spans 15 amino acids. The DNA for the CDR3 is TGTGCCAGCAGCTTAAGGGATCTAGCTAACTATGGCTACACCTTC. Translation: CASSLRDLANYGYTF.

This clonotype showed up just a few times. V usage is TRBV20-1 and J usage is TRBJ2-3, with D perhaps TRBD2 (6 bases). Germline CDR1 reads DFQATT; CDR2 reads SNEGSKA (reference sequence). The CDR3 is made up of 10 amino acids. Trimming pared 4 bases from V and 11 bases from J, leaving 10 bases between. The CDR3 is CSATGSEQYF. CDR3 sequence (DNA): TGCAGTGCTACCGGGAGTGAGCAGTATTTT.

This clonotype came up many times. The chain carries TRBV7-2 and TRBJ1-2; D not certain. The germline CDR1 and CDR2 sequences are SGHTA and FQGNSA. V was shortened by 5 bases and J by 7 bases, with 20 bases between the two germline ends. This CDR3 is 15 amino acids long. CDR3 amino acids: CASSPREAALGGYTF. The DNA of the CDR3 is TGTGCCAGCAGCCCCCGTGAAGCAGCGCTAGGTGGCTACACCTTC. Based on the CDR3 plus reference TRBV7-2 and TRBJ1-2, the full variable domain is GAGVSQSPSNKVTEKGKDVELRCDPISGHTALYWYRQSLGQGLEFLIYFQGNSAPDKSGLPSDRFSAERTGGSVSTLTIQRTQQEDSAVYLCASSPREAALGGYTFGSGTRLTVV.

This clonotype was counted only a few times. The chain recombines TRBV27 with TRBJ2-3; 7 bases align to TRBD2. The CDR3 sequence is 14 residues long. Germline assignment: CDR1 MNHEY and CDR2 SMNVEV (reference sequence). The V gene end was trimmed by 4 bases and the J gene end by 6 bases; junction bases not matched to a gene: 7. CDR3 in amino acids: CASSSWGGQDTQYF. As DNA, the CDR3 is TGTGCCAGCAGTTCCTGGGGGGGTCAGGATACGCAGTATTTT.

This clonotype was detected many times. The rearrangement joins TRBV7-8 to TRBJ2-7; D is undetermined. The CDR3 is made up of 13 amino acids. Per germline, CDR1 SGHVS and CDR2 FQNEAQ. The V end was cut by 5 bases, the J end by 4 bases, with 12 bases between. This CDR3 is CASSPPREYEQYV. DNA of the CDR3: TGTGCCAGCAGCCCGCCCAGAGAGTACGAGCAGTACGTC.

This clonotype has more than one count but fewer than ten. CDR3 residues: CASSNSGGITGELFF. CDR3 nucleotide sequence: TGTGCCAGCAGCAATAGCGGGGGGATTACCGGGGAGCTGTTTTTT. The chain couples TRBV7-2 to TRBJ2-2; 10 positions agree with TRBD2. With V trimmed by 5 bases and J by 5 bases, 5 bases remained unmatched. CDR1 is SGHTA and CDR2 is FQGNSA in the germline V gene. The CDR3 is 15 amino acids.

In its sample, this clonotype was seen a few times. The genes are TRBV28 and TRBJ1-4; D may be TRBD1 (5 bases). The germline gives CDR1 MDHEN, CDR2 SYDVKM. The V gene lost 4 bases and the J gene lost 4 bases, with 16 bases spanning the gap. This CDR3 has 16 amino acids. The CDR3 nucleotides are TGTGCCAGCAGTTCGCCCGGGACCGACCGTAATGAAAAACTGTTTTTT. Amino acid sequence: CASSSPGTDRNEKLFF.

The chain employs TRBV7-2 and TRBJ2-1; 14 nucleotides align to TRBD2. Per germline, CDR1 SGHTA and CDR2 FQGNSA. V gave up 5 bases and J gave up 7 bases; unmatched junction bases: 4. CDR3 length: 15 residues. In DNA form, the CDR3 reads TGTGCCAGCAGCATCGGGACTAGCGGGAGTAATGAGCAGTTCTTC. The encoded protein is CASSIGTSGSNEQFF.

The CDR3 DNA is TGCAGTGCTAGATCCCGGGACGCCAGTAACACCGGGGAGCTGTTTTTT. Its protein is CSARSRDASNTGELFF. The chain joins TRBV20-1 to TRBJ2-2; perhaps D is TRBD1 or TRBD2 (5 bases each). The CDR3 sequence is 16 residues long. V was cut by 2 bases and J by 2 bases, with 15 bases left in between. Germline CDR1 reads DFQATT; CDR2 reads SNEGSKA (reference sequence).

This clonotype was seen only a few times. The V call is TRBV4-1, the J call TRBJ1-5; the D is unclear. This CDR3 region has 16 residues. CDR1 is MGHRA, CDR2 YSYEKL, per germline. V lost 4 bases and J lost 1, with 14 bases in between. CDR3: CASSLGSIGSNQPQHF. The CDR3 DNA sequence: TGCGCCAGCAGCCTGGGATCTATAGGGAGCAATCAGCCCCAGCATTTT.